The TCR beta chain under discussion was sequenced for a study of blood T cells in healthy people across ages. A second PCR of about 7 to 11 cycles used a sample-barcoded 5' primer and a J-beta primer mix. MiXCR, applied by TCRdb to the 5' RACE reads, yields one record per CDR3 protein. The data show about 1.6 million distinct CDR3 sequences, 34% seen once. With 3 bases removed from V and 0 bases from J, the gap between germline ends came to 11 bases. The CDR3 contains 15 residues. CDR1 is SGDLS and CDR2 is YYNGEE in the germline V gene. The sequence derives from a young woman in good health. The material sequenced was blood. The V call is TRBV9, the J call TRBJ2-3; perhaps TRBD2 as D (5 bases). CDR3 region: CASSAGKTSTDTQYF. DNA for the CDR3: TGTGCCAGCAGCGCCGGGAAGACTAGCACAGATACGCAGTATTTT.